The source of this TCR beta chain is a study of response to subunit inactivated influenza vaccine. This clonotype has a count of ten or more. There are 14 residues in the CDR3. With 6 bases removed from V and 5 bases from J, the gap between germline ends came to 17 bases. Germline assignment: CDR1 SQVTM and CDR2 ANQGSEA. One entry per CDR3 protein, called by TCRdb with MiXCR from the RT-PCR reads. This repertoire shows under 850,000 distinct CDR3 sequences, approximately 17% found once; its top ten account for 11%. This receptor was identified in a man in his fifties or sixties who received an inactivated influenza vaccine. This material consisted of PBMCs from blood, taken 5 days after vaccination. This chain joins TRBV29-1 and TRBJ2-1; possible D gene TRBD2, 7 bases. CDR3 DNA: TGCAGCGTCACTGGGGGCGGGAGCCACAATGAGCAGTTCTTC. Translation: CSVTGGGSHNEQFF.